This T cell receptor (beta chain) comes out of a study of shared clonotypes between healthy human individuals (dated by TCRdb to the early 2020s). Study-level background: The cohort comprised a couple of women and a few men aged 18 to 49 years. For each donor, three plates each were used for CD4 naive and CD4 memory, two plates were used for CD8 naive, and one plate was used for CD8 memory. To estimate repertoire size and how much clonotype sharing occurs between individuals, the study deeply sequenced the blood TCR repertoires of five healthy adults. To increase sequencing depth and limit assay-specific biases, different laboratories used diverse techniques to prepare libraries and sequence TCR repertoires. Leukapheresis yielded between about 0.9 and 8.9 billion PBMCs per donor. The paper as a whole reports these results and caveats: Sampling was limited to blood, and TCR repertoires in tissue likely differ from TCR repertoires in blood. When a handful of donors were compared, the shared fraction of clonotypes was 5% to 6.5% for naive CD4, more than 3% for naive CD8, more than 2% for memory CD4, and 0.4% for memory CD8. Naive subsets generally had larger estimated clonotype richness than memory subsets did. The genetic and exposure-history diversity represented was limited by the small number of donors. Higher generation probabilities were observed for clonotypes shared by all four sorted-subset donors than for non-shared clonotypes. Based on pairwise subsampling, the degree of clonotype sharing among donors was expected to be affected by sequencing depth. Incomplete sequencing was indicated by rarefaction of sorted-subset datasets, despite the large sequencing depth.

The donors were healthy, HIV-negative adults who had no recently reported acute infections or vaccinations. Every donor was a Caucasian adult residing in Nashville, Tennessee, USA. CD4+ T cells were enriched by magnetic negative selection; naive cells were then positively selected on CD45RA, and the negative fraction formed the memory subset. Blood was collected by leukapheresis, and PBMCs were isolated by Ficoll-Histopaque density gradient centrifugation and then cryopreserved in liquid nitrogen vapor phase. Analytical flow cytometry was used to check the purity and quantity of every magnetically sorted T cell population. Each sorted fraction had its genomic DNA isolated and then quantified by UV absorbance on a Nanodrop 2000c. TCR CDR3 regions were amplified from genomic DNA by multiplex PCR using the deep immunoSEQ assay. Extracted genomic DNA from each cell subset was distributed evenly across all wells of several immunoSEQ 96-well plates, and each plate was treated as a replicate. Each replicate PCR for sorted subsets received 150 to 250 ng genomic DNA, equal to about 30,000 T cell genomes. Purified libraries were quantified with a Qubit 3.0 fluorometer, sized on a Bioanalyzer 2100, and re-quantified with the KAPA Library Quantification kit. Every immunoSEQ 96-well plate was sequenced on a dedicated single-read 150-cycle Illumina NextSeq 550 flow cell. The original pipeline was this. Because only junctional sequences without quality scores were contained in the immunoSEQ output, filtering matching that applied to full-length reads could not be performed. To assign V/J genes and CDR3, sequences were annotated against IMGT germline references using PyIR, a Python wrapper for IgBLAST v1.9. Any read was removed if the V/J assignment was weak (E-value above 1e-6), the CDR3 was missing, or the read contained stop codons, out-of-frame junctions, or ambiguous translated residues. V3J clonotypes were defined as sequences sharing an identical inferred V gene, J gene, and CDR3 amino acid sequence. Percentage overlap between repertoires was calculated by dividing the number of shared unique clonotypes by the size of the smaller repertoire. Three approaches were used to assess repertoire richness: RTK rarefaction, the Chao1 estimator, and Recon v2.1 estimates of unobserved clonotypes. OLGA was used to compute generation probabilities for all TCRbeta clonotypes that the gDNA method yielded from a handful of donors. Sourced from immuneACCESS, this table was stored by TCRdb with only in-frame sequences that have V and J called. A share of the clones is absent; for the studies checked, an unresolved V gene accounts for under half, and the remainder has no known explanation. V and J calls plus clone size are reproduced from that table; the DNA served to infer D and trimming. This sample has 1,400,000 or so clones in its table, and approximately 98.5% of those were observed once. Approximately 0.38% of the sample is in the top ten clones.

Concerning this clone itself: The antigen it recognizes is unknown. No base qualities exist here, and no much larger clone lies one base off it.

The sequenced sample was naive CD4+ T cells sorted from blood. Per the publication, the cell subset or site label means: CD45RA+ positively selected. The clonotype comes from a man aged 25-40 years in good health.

The CDR3 region: CAAGREQFF. The nucleotide sequence reads as follows: TGTGCCGCAGGGAGGGAGCAGTTCTTC. This receptor chain uses TRBV19 and TRBJ2-1; tentative D gene TRBD2, with 6 bases matching. V is cut by 11 bases and J by 10 bases, and the space between the germline ends is 9 bases. CDR1 and CDR2 were assigned from the germline V gene (reference sequence) as LNHDA and SQIVND. CDR3 length: 9 amino acids, cysteine to phenylalanine. The kept DNA is CDR3 alone, 27 bases in frame from the first base.